The source of this T cell receptor beta chain is a study of T-cell memory formation after mild COVID-19. Study-level information: The TCR clusters were mostly specific to one donor. Overall study findings and caveats: CM and EM subsets held most contracting CD4+ clones; EMRA held CD8+ ones. Day 15 to 85 contractors were CD4/CD8 balanced; later expanders leaned CD4+.

This clonotype was recorded many times. Its antigen is unidentified. Germline V gene data show CDR1 as MNHEY and CDR2 as SVGAGI. With 2 bases removed from V and 8 bases from J, the gap between germline ends came to 12 bases. The CDR3 contains 14 residues. Constant-segment primers were used for 5'RACE, and the resulting TCR alpha and TCR beta cDNA libraries carried sample barcodes and UMIs. TCRdb redid the calling of the 5' RACE reads with MiXCR, one entry per CDR3 protein. Found here are 470,000 or so distinct CDR3 sequences, about 18% of them singletons; the top ten hold roughly an eighth. The sequenced sample consisted of PBMCs or a T cell subset sorted from them (not recorded which). This TCR was recovered from an adult woman who had mild COVID-19 (a few samples of this study predate the infection). Cell type and time point are not known. V and J are TRBV6-5 and TRBJ1-4, with D maybe TRBD1 (5 bases). The DNA for the CDR3 is TGTGCCAGCAGTTACGATTCAGGGAGGGAAAAACTGTTTTTT. It is translated as CASSYDSGREKLFF.